The clone carrying this T cell receptor beta chain was counted only a few times. Since all of the isolated RNA was reverse transcribed, expressed TCRB transcripts were what got sequenced. The table came from immunoSEQ multiplex PCR; TCRdb's copy has only in-frame clones and leaves some out. Among 900,000 or so clones listed, 15% to 20% were seen once. This sample was included in a study of beta chain features in type 1 diabetes. V was pared by 2 bases and J by 3 bases, with 4 bases of the junction left unmatched. Germline V lookup: CDR1 SGHNT, CDR2 YYREEE (reference sequence). This CDR3 region has 15 residues.

Sequencing was performed on naive CD4+ T cells from blood. This TCR was recovered from a woman between 18 and 30 years old in good health. The chain carries TRBV5-4 and TRBJ2-2; 7 nucleotides match TRBD1. CDR3 sequence (DNA): TGTGCCAGCAGCTTTGAGCAGGGGGACACCGGGGAGCTGTTTTTT. Its translation: CASSFEQGDTGELFF.